The clone carrying this T cell receptor (beta chain) was detected many times. Its target is unknown. The data were obtained in a study of early T cells in non-severe SARS-CoV-2 infection. As for the study in general: With bulk RNA from unsorted whole blood as input, sequencing yielded unpaired chains.

Study-wide points: VDJdb matching skewed toward anti-spike CD8 responses, missing private and CD4 specificities.

Attachment of unique molecular identifiers was made to individual cDNA molecules. TCRdb re-analysed the 5' RACE reads in MiXCR, keeping a single row per CDR3 protein. This table holds 35,000 to 55,000 distinct CDR3 sequences, around 6.1% found once. The sample in question was whole blood, obtained at baseline. The TCR comes from an adult who was a healthcare worker with PCR-confirmed SARS-CoV-2 infection or an uninfected control (not recorded which).

CDR3 protein: CSALPGTRYEQYF. The CDR3 region has the DNA TGCAGTGCTCTTCCCGGGACACGCTACGAGCAGTACTTC. The chain combines TRBV20-1 with TRBJ2-7; D might be TRBD1 (6 bases). The V end lost 5 bases, the J end lost 3 bases, and 14 bases lay between the germline ends. This CDR3 is 13 amino acids long. Per the germline V gene, CDR1 is DFQATT and CDR2 is SNEGSKA (reference sequence).